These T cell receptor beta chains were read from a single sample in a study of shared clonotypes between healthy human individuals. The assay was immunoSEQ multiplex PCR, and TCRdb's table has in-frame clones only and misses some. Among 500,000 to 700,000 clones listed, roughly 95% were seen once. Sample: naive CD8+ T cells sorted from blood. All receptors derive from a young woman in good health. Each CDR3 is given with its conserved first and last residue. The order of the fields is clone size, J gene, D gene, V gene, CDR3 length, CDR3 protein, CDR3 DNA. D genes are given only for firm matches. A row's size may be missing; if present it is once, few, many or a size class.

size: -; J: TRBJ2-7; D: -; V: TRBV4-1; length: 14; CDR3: CASSQDYRAYEQYF; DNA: TGCGCCAGCAGCCAAGATTACCGGGCCTACGAGCAGTACTTC
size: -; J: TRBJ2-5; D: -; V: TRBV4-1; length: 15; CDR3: CASSQGLRSGETQYF; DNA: TGCGCCAGCAGCCAAGGTTTGCGGTCGGGAGAGACCCAGTACTTC
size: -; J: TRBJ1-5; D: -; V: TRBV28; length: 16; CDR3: CASSEMREVGNQPQHF; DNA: TGTGCCAGCAGTGAAATGCGAGAGGTGGGCAATCAGCCCCAGCATTTT
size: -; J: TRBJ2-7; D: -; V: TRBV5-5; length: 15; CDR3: CASSFLGAVNYEQYF; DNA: TGTGCCAGCAGCTTTTTGGGAGCAGTAAACTACGAGCAGTACTTC
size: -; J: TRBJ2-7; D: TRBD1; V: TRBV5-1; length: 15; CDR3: CASSSGTGPNYEQYF; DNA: TGCGCCAGCAGCTCCGGGACAGGCCCCAACTACGAGCAGTACTTC
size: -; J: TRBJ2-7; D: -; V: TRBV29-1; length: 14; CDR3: CSVAAPDRSYEQYF; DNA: TGCAGCGTTGCTGCACCAGACCGCTCCTACGAGCAGTACTTC
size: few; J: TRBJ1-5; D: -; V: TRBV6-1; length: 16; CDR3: CASSELRGPSNQPQHF; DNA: TGTGCCAGCAGTGAACTTCGGGGACCGAGCAATCAGCCCCAGCATTTT
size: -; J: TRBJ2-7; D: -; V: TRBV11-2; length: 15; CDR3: CASSLGLRDPYEQYF; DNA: TGTGCCAGCAGCTTAGGTCTTCGGGATCCCTACGAGCAGTACTTC
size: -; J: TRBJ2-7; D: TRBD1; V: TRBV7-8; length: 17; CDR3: CASSWGWGTGGKYEQYF; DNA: TGTGCCAGCAGCTGGGGATGGGGGACAGGGGGAAAGTACGAGCAGTACTTC
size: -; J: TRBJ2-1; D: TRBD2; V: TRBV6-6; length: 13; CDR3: CASQGLAANEQFF; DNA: TGTGCCAGCCAGGGACTAGCAGCCAATGAGCAGTTCTTC
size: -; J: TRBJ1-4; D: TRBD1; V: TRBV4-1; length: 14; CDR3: CASSQRQGAEKLFF; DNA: TGCGCCAGCAGCCAGCGACAGGGGGCGGAAAAACTGTTTTTT
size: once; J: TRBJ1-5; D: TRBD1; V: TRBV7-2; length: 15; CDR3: CASSSGQISNQPQHF; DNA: TGTGCCAGCAGCTCGGGACAGATTAGCAATCAGCCCCAGCATTTT
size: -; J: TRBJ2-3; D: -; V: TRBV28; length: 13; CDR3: CASSFTGTDTQYF; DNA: TGTGCCAGCAGTTTTACCGGGACAGATACGCAGTATTTT
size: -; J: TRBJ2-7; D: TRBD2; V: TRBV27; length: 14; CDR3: CASSRRGVGSEQYF; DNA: TGTGCCAGCAGCAGACGGGGGGTAGGGTCCGAGCAGTACTTC
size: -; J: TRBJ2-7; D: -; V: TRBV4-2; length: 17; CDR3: CASSQEDSISSSYEQYF; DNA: TGTGCCAGCAGCCAAGAGGACAGTATTTCAAGCTCCTACGAGCAGTACTTC
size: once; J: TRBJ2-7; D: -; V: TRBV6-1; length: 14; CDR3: CASTDIASAYEQYF; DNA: TGTGCCAGCACCGACATAGCTAGTGCCTACGAGCAGTACTTC
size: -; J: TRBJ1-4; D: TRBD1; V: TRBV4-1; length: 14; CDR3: CASSQGQGGEKLFF; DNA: TGCGCCAGCAGCCAAGGACAGGGTGGTGAAAAACTGTTTTTT
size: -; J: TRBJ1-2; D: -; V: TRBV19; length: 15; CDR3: CASSLGWGQYAGYTF; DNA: TGTGCCAGTAGTCTTGGTTGGGGGCAATACGCTGGCTACACCTTC
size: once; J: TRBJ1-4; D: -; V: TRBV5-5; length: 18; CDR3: CASSLVLPLGVDGEKLFF; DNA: TGTGCCAGCAGCTTGGTCCTCCCACTCGGGGTCGATGGTGAAAAACTGTTTTTT
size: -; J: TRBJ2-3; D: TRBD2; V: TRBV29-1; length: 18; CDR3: CSVEGGVGFLGSTDTQYF; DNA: TGCAGCGTTGAGGGGGGGGTCGGCTTCCTAGGGAGCACAGATACGCAGTATTTT
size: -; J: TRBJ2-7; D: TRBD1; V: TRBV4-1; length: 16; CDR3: CASSHRPGTAGYEQYF; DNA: TGCGCCAGCAGCCACCGCCCCGGGACAGCCGGATACGAGCAGTACTTC
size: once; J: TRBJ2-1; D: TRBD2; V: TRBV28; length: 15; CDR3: CASSLIAGGNNEQFF; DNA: TGTGCCAGCAGTCTCATAGCGGGAGGGAACAATGAGCAGTTCTTC
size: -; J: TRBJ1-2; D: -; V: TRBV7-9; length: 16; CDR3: CASSLSLWTEIYGYTF; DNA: TGTGCCAGCAGCTTAAGTCTATGGACCGAGATCTATGGCTACACCTTC
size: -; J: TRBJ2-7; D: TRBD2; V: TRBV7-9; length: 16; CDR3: CASSMGLAGVGYEQYF; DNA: TGTGCCAGCAGCATGGGACTAGCGGGAGTTGGGTACGAGCAGTACTTC
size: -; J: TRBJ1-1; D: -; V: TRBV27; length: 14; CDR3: CASSPSWPGDEAFF; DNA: TGTGCCAGCAGTCCCTCCTGGCCTGGGGATGAAGCTTTCTTT
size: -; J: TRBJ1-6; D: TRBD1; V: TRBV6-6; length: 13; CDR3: CASSQQGAGPLHF; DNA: TGTGCCAGCAGTCAACAGGGGGCTGGACCCCTCCACTTT
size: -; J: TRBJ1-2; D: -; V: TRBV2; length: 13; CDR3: CASKEGSDYGYTF; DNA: TGTGCCAGCAAGGAGGGTTCTGACTATGGCTACACCTTC
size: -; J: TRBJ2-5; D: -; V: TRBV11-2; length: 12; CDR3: CASSFRGETQYF; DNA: TGTGCCAGCAGCTTCAGGGGGGAAACCCAGTACTTC
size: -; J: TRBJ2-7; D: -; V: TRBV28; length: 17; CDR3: CASSLYSRLGPYYEQYF; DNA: TGTGCCAGCAGTTTATACTCCAGGTTGGGCCCCTACTACGAGCAGTACTTC
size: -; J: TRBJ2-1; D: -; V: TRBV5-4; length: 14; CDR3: CASSLTGSYNEQFF; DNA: TGTGCCAGCAGCTTGACCGGGAGTTACAATGAGCAGTTCTTC
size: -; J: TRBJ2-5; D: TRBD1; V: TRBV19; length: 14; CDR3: CASSIVVRGETQYF; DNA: TGTGCCAGTAGTATAGTGGTCAGGGGGGAGACCCAGTACTTC
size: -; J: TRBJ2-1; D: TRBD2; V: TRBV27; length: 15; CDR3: CASSLVAGAFNEQFF; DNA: TGTGCCAGCAGTTTGGTAGCGGGGGCTTTCAATGAGCAGTTCTTC
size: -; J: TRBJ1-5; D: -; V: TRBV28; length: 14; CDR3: CASSLAGYNQPQHF; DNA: TGTGCCAGCAGTTTAGCCGGCTACAATCAGCCCCAGCATTTT
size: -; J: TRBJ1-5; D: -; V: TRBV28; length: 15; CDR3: CASSWGRGGGQPQHF; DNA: TGTGCCAGCAGTTGGGGCAGGGGAGGAGGACAGCCCCAGCATTTT
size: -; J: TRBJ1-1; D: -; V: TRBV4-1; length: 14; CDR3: CASSQPKLNTEAFF; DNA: TGCGCCAGCAGCCAACCCAAGCTGAACACTGAAGCTTTCTTT
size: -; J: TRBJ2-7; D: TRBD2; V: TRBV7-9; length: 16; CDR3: CASSPPGTSGSYEQYF; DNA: TGTGCCAGCAGCCCACCGGGGACTAGCGGCTCCTACGAGCAGTACTTC
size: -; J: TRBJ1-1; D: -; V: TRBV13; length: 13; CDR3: CASSSTRNTEAFF; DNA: TGTGCCAGCAGCTCCACCCGTAACACTGAAGCTTTCTTT
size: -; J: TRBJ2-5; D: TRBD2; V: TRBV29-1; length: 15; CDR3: CSVEVLSGVGETQYF; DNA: TGCAGCGTTGAAGTCCTTAGCGGGGTGGGAGAGACCCAGTACTTC
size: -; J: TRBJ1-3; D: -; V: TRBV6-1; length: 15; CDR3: CASSRQTTSGNTIYF; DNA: TGTGCCAGCAGCCGACAGACTACCTCTGGAAACACCATATATTTT
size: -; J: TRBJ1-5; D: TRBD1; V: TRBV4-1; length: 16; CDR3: CASSHYWDRGLKPQHF; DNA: TGCGCCAGCAGCCACTATTGGGACAGGGGGCTTAAGCCCCAGCATTTT
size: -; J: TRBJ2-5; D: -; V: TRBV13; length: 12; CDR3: CASSLNDETQYF; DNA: TGTGCCAGCAGCTTGAACGACGAGACCCAGTACTTC
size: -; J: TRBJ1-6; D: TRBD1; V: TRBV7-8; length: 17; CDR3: CASSLGDRVSYNSPLHF; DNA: TGTGCCAGCAGCTTGGGAGACAGGGTCTCCTATAATTCACCCCTCCACTTT